The 31 T cell receptor beta chains below all came from one sample that was sequenced in a study of technical replicates of blood from a few donors. Profiling relied on immunoSEQ multiplex PCR, and the TCRdb table lists in-frame clones only, not all of them. The repertoire holds roughly 60,000 clones, with 85% to 90% as singletons. The material sequenced was PBMCs. The receptors come from a human donor in good health. Some clones in this sample may be carry-over from other donors' samples.

This clone was seen a few times. V usage is TRBV6-1 and J usage is TRBJ1-5; 8 bases fit TRBD1. CDR1 and CDR2 (germline): MNHNS, SASEGT. Trimming at V came to 1 base and at J to 4 bases, leaving 3 bases not matched to a gene. The CDR3 is 15 amino acids. This CDR3 reads CASSEVTGVNQPQHF. The CDR3 nucleotides are TGTGCCAGCAGTGAAGTGACAGGGGTTAATCAGCCCCAGCATTTT.

J is TRBJ1-5 and V is TRBV2, with 10 bases matching TRBD1. The V gene end was trimmed by 6 bases and the J gene end by 6 bases; junction bases not matched to a gene: 8. The CDR3 spans 15 residues. The germline V gene encodes CDR1 SNHLY and CDR2 FYNNEI. DNA of the CDR3: TGTGCCAGCAGCAGACAGGGGGCGCGGGGTCAGCCCCAGCATTTT. Translating it yields CASSRQGARGQPQHF. Using reference TRBV2 and TRBJ1-5 for the parts outside the CDR3, the full variable domain is EPEVTQTPSHQVTQMGQEVILRCVPISNHLYFYWYRQILGQKVEFLVSFYNNEISEKSEIFDDQFSVERPDGSNFTLKIRSTKLEDSAMYFCASSRQGARGQPQHFGDGTRLSIL.

The CDR3 loop reads CAIGARTGTTGELFF. CDR3 DNA: TGTGCCATCGGCGCGAGGACAGGGACCACCGGGGAGCTGTTTTTT. The chain combines TRBV21-1 with TRBJ2-2; whether TRBD1, the table's D call, matches the DNA was not checked. TRBV21-1 is deemed a pseudogene. This CDR3 comprises 15 residues.

The V call is TRBV5-1, the J call TRBJ1-2; the match to TRBD1 covers 11 bases. The CDR3 totals 16 residues. Trimming took 6 bases from V and 3 from J; bases not matched to a gene: 10. CDR1 is SGHRS and CDR2 is YFSETQ in the germline V gene. In DNA form, the CDR3 reads TGCGCCAGCACCGGACAGGGGGCTGGTGGTGACTATGGCTACACCTTC. It encodes CASTGQGAGGDYGYTF.

V is TRBV28 and J is TRBJ1-6; perhaps TRBD1 as D (5 bases). Germline CDR1 and CDR2: MDHEN and SYDVKM. This CDR3 is built from 15 residues. V was cut by 1 base and J by 5 bases, with 9 bases left in between. The CDR3 protein is CASSLSGVNNSPLHF. The CDR3 nucleotides read TGTGCCAGCAGTTTATCGGGGGTGAATAATTCACCCCTCCACTTT.

The chain carries TRBV9 and TRBJ2-3; 10 nucleotides align to TRBD2. V gave up 0 bases and J gave up 1 base; unmatched junction bases: 2. Germline-derived CDR1 and CDR2 are SGDLS and YYNGEE. The CDR3 is 16 amino acids. The CDR3 here is CASSVGGTSGTDTQYF. As DNA, the CDR3 is TGTGCCAGCAGCGTAGGAGGGACTAGCGGCACAGATACGCAGTATTTT.

The chain uses TRBV6-6 and TRBJ2-1, with 7 bases identical to TRBD2. Germline V gene sequence: CDR1 MNHNY, CDR2 SVGAGI (reference sequence). Unmatched junction bases numbered 8, after V lost 9 bases and J lost 6 bases. The CDR3 sequence is 13 residues long. The CDR3 sequence: CASGGGMSNEQFF. CDR3 bases: TGTGCCAGTGGGGGGGGTATGAGCAATGAGCAGTTCTTC.

The chain links TRBV27 to TRBJ2-3; 7 bases map to TRBD2. The CDR3 is 16 amino acids. Germline V gives CDR1 MNHEY, CDR2 SMNVEV (reference sequence). J gave up 2 bases and V 0 bases, and 5 bases lay outside the gene matches. CDR3 protein: CASSLSGSGATDTQYF. The CDR3 DNA sequence: TGTGCCAGCAGTTTATCTGGAAGCGGGGCCACAGATACGCAGTATTTT.

The chain employs TRBV4-1 and TRBJ2-2; 10 bases map to TRBD2. V lost 4 bases, J lost 2 bases, and 7 bases stayed unmatched. Per germline, CDR1 MGHRA and CDR2 YSYEKL. CDR3 length: 17 amino acids. CDR3 region: CASSLIAGGFNTGELFF. CDR3 coding DNA: TGCGCCAGCAGCCTAATAGCGGGGGGATTCAACACCGGGGAGCTGTTTTTT.

This chain uses TRBV18 with TRBJ2-6, with a weak D call TRBD2 (7 bases). The CDR3 loop spans 18 amino acids. From germline, CDR1 is KGHSH and CDR2 LQKENI. V was pared by 9 bases and J by 0 bases, with 21 bases between. In nucleotides, the CDR3 is TGTGCCAGGCATAACGGGGGGCGGCACCTCTCTGGGGCCAACGTCCTGACTTTC. Translation: CARHNGGRHLSGANVLTF.

This sequence joins TRBV7-9 and TRBJ1-2; D remains unclear. Germline CDR1 is SEHNR and CDR2 is FQNEAQ (reference sequence). Trimming stripped 5 bases from V and 5 bases from J, with 15 bases between. The length of the CDR3 is 14 residues. The CDR3 DNA is TGTGCCAGCAGCCCCCCCAGCTTGAGGTATGGCTACACCTTC. It yields the protein CASSPPSLRYGYTF.

This chain uses TRBV7-2 with TRBJ2-6; TRBD2 matches 7 bases. This CDR3 spans 19 amino acids. V lost 0 bases and J lost 0; bases outside the gene matches: 8. The germline gives CDR1 SGHTA, CDR2 FQGNSA. CDR3 DNA: TGTGCCAGCAGCTTAGCGAGGGCTAGCGGAAACTCTGGGGCCAACGTCCTGACTTTC. As protein: CASSLARASGNSGANVLTF.

This clone was seen only once. The chain is built from TRBV21-1 and TRBJ2-7; the tabulated D call, TRBD1, remains unverified against the DNA. TRBV21-1 is flagged as a pseudogene. The CDR3 is 16 residues long. The CDR3 DNA sequence: TGTGCCAGCAGCAAAAGGGTGGGACACCACCCCTACGAGCAGTACTTC. This sequence encodes CASSKRVGHHPYEQYF.

This clone has more than one count but fewer than ten. V gene TRBV5-1 combines with J gene TRBJ1-1; 11 nucleotides agree with TRBD1. CDR1 and CDR2 (germline): SGHRS, YFSETQ. The V segment lost 4 bases and the J segment 4 bases; nucleotides outside the gene matches: 6. The CDR3 is made up of 15 amino acids. The CDR3 is CASSTGQGAGTEAFF. The DNA for the CDR3 is TGCGCCAGCAGCACTGGACAGGGGGCTGGCACTGAAGCTTTCTTT. The variable domain in full, with the rest retrieved from reference TRBV5-1 and TRBJ1-1, is KAGVTQTPRYLIKTRGQQVTLSCSPISGHRSVSWYQQTPGQGLQFLFEYFSETQRNKGNFPGRFSGRQFSNSRSEMNVSTLELGDSALYLCASSTGQGAGTEAFFGQGTRLTVV.

The rearrangement uses TRBV19 and TRBJ2-4, with D hard to call. Germline-derived CDR1 and CDR2 are LNHDA and SQIVND (reference sequence). The CDR3 is 15 residues long. Between the trimmed V and J ends, which lost 2 bases and 1 base, there was a span of 9 bases. In nucleotides, the CDR3 is TGTGCCAGTAGTATAACGGTACTGGCCAAAAACATTCAGTACTTC. It yields the protein CASSITVLAKNIQYF.

The chain recombines TRBV30 with TRBJ1-3, with a tentative D call TRBD1 (5 bases). The CDR3 runs 13 residues. V lost 3 bases to trimming and J lost 4 bases, with 10 bases between them. The germline gives CDR1 GTSNPN, CDR2 SVGIG (reference sequence). The CDR3 DNA reads TGTGCCTGGAGCAGGGCGCCCGGAAACACCATATATTTT. Encoded protein: CAWSRAPGNTIYF. Full variable domain (outside the CDR3, taken from reference TRBV30 and TRBJ1-3): SQTIHQWPATLVQPVGSPLSLECTVEGTSNPNLYWYRQAAGRGLQLLFYSVGIGQISSEVPQNLSASRPQDRQFILSSKKLLLSDSGFYLCAWSRAPGNTIYFGEGSWLTVV.

The chain has TRBV18 and TRBJ2-2, with TRBD2 matching 7 bases. V lost 3 bases to trimming and J lost 3 bases; unmatched junction nucleotides: 4. CDR1 is KGHSH, CDR2 LQKENI, per germline. The CDR3 sequence is 15 residues long. The CDR3 loop reads CASSPLRGDTGELFF. The CDR3 DNA is TGTGCCAGCTCACCTCTCCGGGGGGACACCGGGGAGCTGTTTTTT.

This rearrangement joins TRBV5-1 to TRBJ1-2, with TRBD1 matching over 7 bases. This CDR3 region has 15 residues. From germline, CDR1 is SGHRS and CDR2 YFSETQ. With V trimmed by 2 bases and J by 8 bases, 12 bases remained unmatched. The CDR3 here is CASSFRTGSTPGYTF. CDR3 nucleotide sequence: TGCGCCAGCAGCTTTCGGACAGGATCCACGCCCGGCTACACCTTC.

This chain uses TRBV5-1 with TRBJ2-1; TRBD1 agrees at 8 bases. The ends lost 0 bases at V and 7 bases at J; junction bases unmatched: 6. This CDR3 spans 15 amino acids. From germline, CDR1 is SGHRS and CDR2 YFSETQ. CDR3 sequence (DNA): TGCGCCAGCAGCTTGGGGCAGGGGGCCGTGAATGAGCAGTTCTTC. This translates into CASSLGQGAVNEQFF.

The chain combines TRBV6-5 with TRBJ2-7; TRBD1 matches 8 bases. This CDR3 has 15 amino acids. The germline CDR1 and CDR2 sequences are MNHEY and SVGAGI. The V gene end was trimmed by 6 bases and the J gene end by 4 bases; junction bases not matched to a gene: 11. The CDR3 DNA reads TGTGCCAGCAGACGGCCGGCGGACAGGGTTTACGAGCAGTACTTC. Amino acids: CASRRPADRVYEQYF.

The rearrangement uses TRBV6-6 and TRBJ2-5, with 9 bases identical to TRBD2. The CDR3 runs to 15 residues. Per germline, CDR1 MNHNY and CDR2 SVGAGI (reference sequence). J was trimmed by 4 bases and V by 7 bases; bases with no gene match: 10. The CDR3: CASTFAGGQGETQYF. For the CDR3, the DNA is TGTGCCAGCACCTTTGCGGGGGGGCAAGGAGAGACCCAGTACTTC.

In this sample, this clone turned up a few times. The chain employs TRBV5-4 and TRBJ1-1; D is possibly TRBD1 (6 bases). The CDR3 totals 14 residues. Germline lookup yields CDR1 SGHNT and CDR2 YYREEE (reference sequence). Trimming took 1 base from V and 1 from J, leaving 8 bases between them. Here the CDR3 DNA reads TGTGCCAGCAGCTTGACAGGGCGGAACACTGAAGCTTTCTTT. Residues: CASSLTGRNTEAFF. Variable domain in full (rest from reference TRBV5-4 and TRBJ1-1): ETGVTQSPTHLIKTRGQQVTLRCSSQSGHNTVSWYQQALGQGPQFIFQYYREEENGRGNFPPRFSGLQFPNYSSELNVNALELDDSALYLCASSLTGRNTEAFFGQGTRLTVV.

The count of this clone is one. The chain carries TRBV9 and TRBJ2-7, with D possibly being TRBD2 (6 bases). CDR1 is SGDLS and CDR2 is YYNGEE in the germline V gene. The V gene lost 0 bases and the J gene lost 2 bases, with 21 bases spanning the gap. There are 18 residues in the CDR3. The CDR3 sequence: CASSVEPSGSGQTYEQYF. As DNA, the CDR3 is TGTGCCAGCAGCGTAGAGCCTTCCGGTAGCGGACAAACCTACGAGCAGTACTTC. Filled out from reference TRBV9 and TRBJ2-7, the complete variable domain reads DSGVTQTPKHLITATGQRVTLRCSPRSGDLSVYWYQQSLDQGLQFLIQYYNGEERAKGNILERFSAQQFPDLHSELNLSSLELGDSALYFCASSVEPSGSGQTYEQYFGPGTRLTVT.

The chain joins TRBV29-1 to TRBJ2-1; 7 bases line up with TRBD2. The CDR3 covers 12 residues. Trimming at V came to 4 bases and at J to 5 bases, leaving 2 bases not matched to a gene. The germline CDR1 and CDR2 sequences are SQVTM and ANQGSEA. CDR3 coding DNA: TGCAGCGTTGGGCGGGGGAACAATGAGCAGTTCTTC. This sequence encodes CSVGRGNNEQFF.

The chain has TRBV5-4 and TRBJ2-5; 10 bases are a match to TRBD2. V was clipped by 4 bases and J by 1 base; unmatched bases: 7. CDR1 and CDR2 from the germline V gene are SGHNT and YYREEE (reference sequence). This CDR3 comprises 16 residues. CDR3 protein: CASSAAQRGGQETQYF. The DNA for the CDR3 is TGTGCCAGCAGCGCCGCCCAGCGGGGGGGCCAAGAGACCCAGTACTTC.

The gene calls are TRBV2 and TRBJ2-2, with TRBD1 identical over 10 bases. CDR3 length equals 17 residues. J was trimmed by 6 bases and V by 5 bases; bases with no gene match: 12. From germline, CDR1 is SNHLY and CDR2 FYNNEI. As DNA, the CDR3 is TGTGCCAGCAGTCTACGACAGGGGGCCTACGATCCCGGGGAGCTGTTTTTT. It codes for CASSLRQGAYDPGELFF.

The rearrangement links TRBV6-5 to TRBJ2-3; 10 bases agree with TRBD2. There are 15 residues in the CDR3. V lost 6 bases to trimming and J lost 4 bases; unmatched junction nucleotides: 7. Germline V gene data show CDR1 as MNHEY and CDR2 as SVGAGI. Here the CDR3 DNA reads TGTGCCAGCAGCCTACTAGCGGGGTCCCCAGATACGCAGTATTTT. Its protein product is CASSLLAGSPDTQYF.

The V gene is TRBV29-1, the J gene TRBJ1-2, with D perhaps TRBD1 (5 bases). This CDR3 region has 16 residues. Trimming pared 0 bases from V and 4 bases from J, leaving 18 bases between. From germline, CDR1 is SQVTM and CDR2 ANQGSEA. In nucleotides, the CDR3 is TGCAGCGTTGAAGATTTCCGGACCCACAGGACCTATGGCTACACCTTC. This encodes CSVEDFRTHRTYGYTF.

This clone was seen just once. J is TRBJ2-7 and V is TRBV6-5; D not certain. V was cut by 0 bases and J by 0 bases, with 6 bases left in between. The CDR3 is 14 residues long. Germline CDR1 is MNHEY and CDR2 is SVGAGI. As DNA, the CDR3 is TGTGCCAGCAGTTACTCACGGGTCTCCTACGAGCAGTACTTC. The encoded protein is CASSYSRVSYEQYF.

This rearrangement joins TRBV10-3 to TRBJ2-7, with 9 positions matching TRBD2. The length of the CDR3 is 13 residues. V lost 10 bases to trimming and J lost 3 bases; unmatched junction nucleotides: 7. CDR1 and CDR2 from the germline V gene are ENHRY and SYGVKD. CDR3 bases: TGTGCCACCGCTCGAGCGGGAGGCTACGAGCAGTACTTC. Its protein is CATARAGGYEQYF.

The J gene is TRBJ1-2, the V gene TRBV6-4, with 8 bases identical to TRBD1. V shed 3 bases, J shed 4 bases, and the junction held 13 bases outside the gene matches. This CDR3 spans 17 amino acids. Per the germline V gene, CDR1 is MRHNA and CDR2 is SNTAGT. The CDR3 region is CASSEWVGDRLSYGYTF. In DNA, the CDR3 is TGTGCCAGCAGTGAGTGGGTGGGGGACAGGTTATCCTATGGCTACACCTTC.